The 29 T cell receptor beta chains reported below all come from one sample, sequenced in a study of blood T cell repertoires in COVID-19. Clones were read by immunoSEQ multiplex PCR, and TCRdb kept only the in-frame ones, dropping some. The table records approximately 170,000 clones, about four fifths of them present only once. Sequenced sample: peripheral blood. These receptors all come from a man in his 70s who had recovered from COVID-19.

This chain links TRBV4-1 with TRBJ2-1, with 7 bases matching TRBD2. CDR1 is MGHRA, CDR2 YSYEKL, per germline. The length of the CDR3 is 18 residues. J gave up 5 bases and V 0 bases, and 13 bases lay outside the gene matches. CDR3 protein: CASSQDHGFAGVNNEQFF. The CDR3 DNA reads TGCGCCAGCAGCCAAGATCATGGGTTCGCGGGAGTAAACAATGAGCAGTTCTTC.

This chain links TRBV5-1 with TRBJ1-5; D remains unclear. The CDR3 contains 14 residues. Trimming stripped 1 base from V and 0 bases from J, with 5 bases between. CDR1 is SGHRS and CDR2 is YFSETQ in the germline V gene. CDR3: CASSLSGSNQPQHF. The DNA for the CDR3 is TGCGCCAGCAGCTTGTCAGGTAGCAATCAGCCCCAGCATTTT.

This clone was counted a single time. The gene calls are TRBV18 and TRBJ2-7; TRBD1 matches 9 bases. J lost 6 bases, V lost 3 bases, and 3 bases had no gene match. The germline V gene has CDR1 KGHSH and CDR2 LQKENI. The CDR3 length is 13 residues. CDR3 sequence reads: CASSPGTGSEQYF. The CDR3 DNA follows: TGTGCCAGCTCACCGGGGACAGGGAGCGAGCAGTACTTC.

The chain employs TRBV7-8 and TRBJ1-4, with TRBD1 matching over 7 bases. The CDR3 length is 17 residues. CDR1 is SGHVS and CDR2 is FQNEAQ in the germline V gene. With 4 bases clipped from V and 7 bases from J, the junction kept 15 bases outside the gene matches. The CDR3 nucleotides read TGTGCCAGCAGCTCCGTTCAGGGGGTGATGGTTATTGAAAAACTGTTTTTT. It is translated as CASSSVQGVMVIEKLFF. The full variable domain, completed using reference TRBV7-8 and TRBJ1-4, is GAGVSQSPRYKVAKRGQDVALRCDPISGHVSLFWYQQALGQGPEFLTYFQNEAQLDKSGLPSDRFFAERPEGSVSTLKIQRTQQEDSAVYLCASSSVQGVMVIEKLFFGSGTQLSVL.

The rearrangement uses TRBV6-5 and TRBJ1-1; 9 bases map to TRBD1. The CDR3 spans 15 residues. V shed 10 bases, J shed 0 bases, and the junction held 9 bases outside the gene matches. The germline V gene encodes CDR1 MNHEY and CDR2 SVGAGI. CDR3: CAIRPGQGLNTEAFF. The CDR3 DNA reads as TGTGCCATCAGACCGGGACAGGGTCTGAACACTGAAGCTTTCTTT.

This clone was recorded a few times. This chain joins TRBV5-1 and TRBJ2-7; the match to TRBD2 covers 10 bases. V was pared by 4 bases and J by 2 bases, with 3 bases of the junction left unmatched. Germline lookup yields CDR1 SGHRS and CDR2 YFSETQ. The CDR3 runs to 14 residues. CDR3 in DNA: TGCGCCAGCAGCCCAGGGACTAGCGCCTACGAGCAGTACTTC. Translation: CASSPGTSAYEQYF. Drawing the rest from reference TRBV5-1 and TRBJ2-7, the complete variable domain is KAGVTQTPRYLIKTRGQQVTLSCSPISGHRSVSWYQQTPGQGLQFLFEYFSETQRNKGNFPGRFSGRQFSNSRSEMNVSTLELGDSALYLCASSPGTSAYEQYFGPGTRLTVT.

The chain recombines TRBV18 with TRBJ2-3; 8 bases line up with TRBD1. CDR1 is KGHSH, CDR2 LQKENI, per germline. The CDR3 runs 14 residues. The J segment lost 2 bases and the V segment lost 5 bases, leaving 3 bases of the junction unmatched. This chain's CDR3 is CASSATGATDTQYF. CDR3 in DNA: TGTGCCAGCTCAGCGACAGGGGCCACAGATACGCAGTATTTT.

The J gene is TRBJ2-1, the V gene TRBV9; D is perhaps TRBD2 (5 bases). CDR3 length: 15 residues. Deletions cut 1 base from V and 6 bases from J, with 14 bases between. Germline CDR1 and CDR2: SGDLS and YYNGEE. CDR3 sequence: CASSVSLDFPNEQFF. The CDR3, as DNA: TGTGCCAGCAGCGTATCCCTGGACTTTCCCAATGAGCAGTTCTTC.

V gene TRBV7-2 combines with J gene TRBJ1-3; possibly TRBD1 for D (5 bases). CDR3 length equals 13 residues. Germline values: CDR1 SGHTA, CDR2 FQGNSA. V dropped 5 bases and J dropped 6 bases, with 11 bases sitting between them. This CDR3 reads CASSNPTENTIYF. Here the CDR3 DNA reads TGTGCCAGCAGCAACCCGACAGAAAACACCATATATTTT.

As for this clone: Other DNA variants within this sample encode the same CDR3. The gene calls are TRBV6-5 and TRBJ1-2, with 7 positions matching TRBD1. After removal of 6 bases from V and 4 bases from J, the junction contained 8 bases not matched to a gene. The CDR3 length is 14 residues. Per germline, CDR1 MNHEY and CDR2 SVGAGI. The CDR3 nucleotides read TGTGCCAGCAGAAAAACAGGGGCCGGCTATGGCTACACCTTC. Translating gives CASRKTGAGYGYTF.

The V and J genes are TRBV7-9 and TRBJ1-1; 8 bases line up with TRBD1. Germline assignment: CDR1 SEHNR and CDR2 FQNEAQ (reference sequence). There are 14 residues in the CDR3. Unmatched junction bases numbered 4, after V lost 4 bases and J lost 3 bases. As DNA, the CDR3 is TGTGCCAGCAGCTACAGGGGGGCGGACACTGAAGCTTTCTTT. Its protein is CASSYRGADTEAFF.

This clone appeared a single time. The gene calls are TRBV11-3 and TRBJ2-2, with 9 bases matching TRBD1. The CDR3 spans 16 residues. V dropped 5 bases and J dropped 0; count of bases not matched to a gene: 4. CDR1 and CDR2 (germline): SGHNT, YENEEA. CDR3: CASSTRQGANTGELFF. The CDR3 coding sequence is TGTGCCAGCAGCACGAGACAGGGGGCGAACACCGGGGAGCTGTTTTTT.

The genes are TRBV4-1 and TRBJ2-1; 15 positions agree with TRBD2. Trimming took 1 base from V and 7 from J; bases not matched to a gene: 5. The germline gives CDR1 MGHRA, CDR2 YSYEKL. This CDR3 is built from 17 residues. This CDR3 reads CASSQVAGTSGRNEQFF. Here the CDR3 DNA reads TGCGCCAGCAGCCAAGTGGCCGGGACTAGCGGGAGGAATGAGCAGTTCTTC.

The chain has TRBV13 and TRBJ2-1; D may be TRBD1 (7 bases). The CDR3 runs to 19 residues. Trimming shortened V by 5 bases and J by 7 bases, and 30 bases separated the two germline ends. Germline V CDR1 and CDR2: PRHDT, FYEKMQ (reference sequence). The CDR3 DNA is TGTGCCAGCAGCCCGAGACAGGGTAAGGGGACGGGAGAGAAGAATGAGCAGTTCTTC. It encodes CASSPRQGKGTGEKNEQFF.

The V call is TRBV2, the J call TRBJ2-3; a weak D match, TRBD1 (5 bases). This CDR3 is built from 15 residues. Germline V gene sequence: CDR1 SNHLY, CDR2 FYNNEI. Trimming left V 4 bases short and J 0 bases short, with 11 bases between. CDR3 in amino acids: CASSVDTASTDTQYF. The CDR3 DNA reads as TGTGCCAGCAGTGTGGACACCGCTAGCACAGATACGCAGTATTTT.

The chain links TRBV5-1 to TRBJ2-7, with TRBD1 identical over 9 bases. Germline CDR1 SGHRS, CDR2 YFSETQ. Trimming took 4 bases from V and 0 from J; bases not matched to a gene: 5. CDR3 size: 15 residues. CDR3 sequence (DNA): TGCGCCAGCAGCGTTGGGGGACAGGGCTCCTACGAGCAGTACTTC. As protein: CASSVGGQGSYEQYF.

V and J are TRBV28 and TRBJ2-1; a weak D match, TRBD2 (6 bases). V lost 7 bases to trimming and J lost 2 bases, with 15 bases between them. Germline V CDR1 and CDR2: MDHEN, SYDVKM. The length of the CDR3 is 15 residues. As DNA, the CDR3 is TGTGCCAGCACACCGGGTAGCGGTCCCTACAATGAGCAGTTCTTC. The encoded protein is CASTPGSGPYNEQFF.

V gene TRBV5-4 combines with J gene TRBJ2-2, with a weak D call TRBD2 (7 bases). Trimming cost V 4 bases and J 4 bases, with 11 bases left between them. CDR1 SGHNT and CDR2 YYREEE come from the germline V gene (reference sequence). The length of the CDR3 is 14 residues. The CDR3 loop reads CASSTRGATGELFF. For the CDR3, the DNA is TGTGCCAGCAGCACCCGGGGGGCCACCGGGGAGCTGTTTTTT. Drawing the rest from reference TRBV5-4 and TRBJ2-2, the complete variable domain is ETGVTQSPTHLIKTRGQQVTLRCSSQSGHNTVSWYQQALGQGPQFIFQYYREEENGRGNFPPRFSGLQFPNYSSELNVNALELDDSALYLCASSTRGATGELFFGEGSRLTVL.

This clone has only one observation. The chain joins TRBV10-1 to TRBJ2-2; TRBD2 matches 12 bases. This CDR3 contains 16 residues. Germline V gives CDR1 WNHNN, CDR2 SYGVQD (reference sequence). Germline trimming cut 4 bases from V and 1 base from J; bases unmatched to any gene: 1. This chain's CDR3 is CASSGTSGMNTGELFF. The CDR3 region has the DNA TGCGCCAGCAGTGGGACTAGCGGGATGAACACCGGGGAGCTGTTTTTT.

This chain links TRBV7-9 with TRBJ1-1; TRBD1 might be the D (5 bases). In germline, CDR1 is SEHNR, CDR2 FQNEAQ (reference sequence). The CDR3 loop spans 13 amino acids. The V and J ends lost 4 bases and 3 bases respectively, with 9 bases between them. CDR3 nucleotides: TGTGCCAGCAGCTCCAGGGAGGACACTGAAGCTTTCTTT. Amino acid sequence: CASSSREDTEAFF.

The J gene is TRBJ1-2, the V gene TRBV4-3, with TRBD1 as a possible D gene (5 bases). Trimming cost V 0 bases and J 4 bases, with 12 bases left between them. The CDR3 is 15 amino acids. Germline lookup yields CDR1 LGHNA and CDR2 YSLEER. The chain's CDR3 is CASSQDRARAYGYTF. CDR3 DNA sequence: TGCGCCAGCAGCCAAGACAGGGCCCGGGCCTATGGCTACACCTTC.

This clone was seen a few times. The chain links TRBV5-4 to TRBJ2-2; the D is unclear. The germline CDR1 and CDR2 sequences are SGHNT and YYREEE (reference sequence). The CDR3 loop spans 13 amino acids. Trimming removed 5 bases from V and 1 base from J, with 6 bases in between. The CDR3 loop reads CASSQQNTGELFF. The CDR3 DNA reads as TGTGCCAGCAGTCAACAGAACACCGGGGAGCTGTTTTTT.

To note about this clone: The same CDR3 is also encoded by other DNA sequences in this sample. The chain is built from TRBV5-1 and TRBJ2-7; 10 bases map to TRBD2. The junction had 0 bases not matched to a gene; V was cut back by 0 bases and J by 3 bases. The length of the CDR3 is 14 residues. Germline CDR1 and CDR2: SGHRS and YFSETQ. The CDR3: CASSLGTSGYEQYF. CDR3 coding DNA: TGCGCCAGCAGCTTGGGGACTAGCGGCTACGAGCAGTACTTC.

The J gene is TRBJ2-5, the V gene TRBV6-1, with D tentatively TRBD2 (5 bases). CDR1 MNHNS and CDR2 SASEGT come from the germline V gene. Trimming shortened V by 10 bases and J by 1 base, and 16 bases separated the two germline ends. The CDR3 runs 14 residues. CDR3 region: CATSSLRVQETQYF. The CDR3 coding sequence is TGTGCCACCTCGAGTCTGCGGGTCCAAGAGACCCAGTACTTC.

The CDR3 sequence is CASSSHESGETYNEQFF. The CDR3 DNA follows: TGTGCCAGCAGCTCACATGAGAGCGGGGAAACCTACAATGAGCAGTTCTTC. This chain connects TRBV11-3 to TRBJ2-1, with 7 positions matching TRBD2. This CDR3 has 17 residues. Germline assignment: CDR1 SGHNT and CDR2 YENEEA. V lost 4 bases to trimming and J lost 2 bases; unmatched junction nucleotides: 11.

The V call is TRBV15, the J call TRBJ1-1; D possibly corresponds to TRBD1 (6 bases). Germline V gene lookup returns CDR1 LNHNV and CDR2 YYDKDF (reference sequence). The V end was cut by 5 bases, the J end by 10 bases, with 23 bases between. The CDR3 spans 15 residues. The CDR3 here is CATSPMPLGQRRAFF. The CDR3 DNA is TGTGCCACCAGCCCAATGCCCCTCGGACAGCGGAGAGCTTTCTTT.

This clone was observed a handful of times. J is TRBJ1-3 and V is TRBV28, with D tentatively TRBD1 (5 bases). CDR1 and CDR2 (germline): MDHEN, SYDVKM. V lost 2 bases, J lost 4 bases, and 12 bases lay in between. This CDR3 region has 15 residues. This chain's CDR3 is CASSLKRGLGNTIYF. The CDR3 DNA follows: TGTGCCAGCAGTTTAAAAAGGGGACTGGGAAACACCATATATTTT.

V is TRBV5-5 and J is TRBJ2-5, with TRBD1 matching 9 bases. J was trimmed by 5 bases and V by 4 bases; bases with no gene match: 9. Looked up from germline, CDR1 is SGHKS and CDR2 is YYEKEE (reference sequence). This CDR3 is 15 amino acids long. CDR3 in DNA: TGTGCCAGCAGCGACCCGACAGGGGGTACGGAGACCCAGTACTTC. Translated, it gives CASSDPTGGTETQYF.

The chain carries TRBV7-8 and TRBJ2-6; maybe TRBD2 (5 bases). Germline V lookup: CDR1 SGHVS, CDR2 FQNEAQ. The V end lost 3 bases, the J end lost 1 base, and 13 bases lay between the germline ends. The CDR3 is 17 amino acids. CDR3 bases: TGTGCCAGCAGCTTTCAGAGGGTTTTATCTGGGGCCAACGTCCTGACTTTC. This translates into CASSFQRVLSGANVLTF.